This is a list of T cell receptor beta chains from one sample in a study of blood T cells in healthy people across ages. Using its own MiXCR run on the 5' RACE reads, TCRdb lists one record per CDR3 protein. Among about a million distinct CDR3 sequences, under 50% were seen once, and the ten largest hold 13%. Sequencing was done on a sample of blood. The receptors were gathered from a man in his thirties or forties in good health. The CDR3 runs from the conserved cysteine through the conserved F or W. D genes are given only for firm matches. Not all rows give a size; the values are once, few, many and, for expanded clones, a class.

D gene,J gene,V gene,clone size,CDR3 protein,CDR3 DNA
NA,TRBJ1-4,TRBV9,NA,CASSVGGTANEKLFF,TGTGCCAGCAGCGTGGGGGGGACTGCCAATGAAAAACTGTTTTTT
TRBD2,TRBJ2-4,TRBV20-1,NA,CSAAPAGGSIQYF,TGCAGTGCCGCCCCCGCGGGAGGAAGCATTCAGTACTTC
NA,TRBJ2-6,TRBV4-2,NA,CASNQDTGLAGANVLTF,TGTGCCAGCAACCAAGATACAGGACTTGCTGGGGCCAACGTCCTGACTTTC
TRBD2,TRBJ2-5,TRBV6-2/TRBV6-3,NA,CASSYVTSDQETQYF,TGTGCCAGCAGTTACGTGACTAGCGACCAAGAGACCCAGTACTTC
NA,TRBJ2-7,TRBV4-2,NA,CASSPQGGPYEQYF,TGTGCCAGCAGTCCCCAGGGTGGGCCCTACGAGCAGTACTTC
NA,TRBJ1-2,TRBV25-1,NA,CATLGFYGYTF,TGTGCCACCCTGGGGTTCTATGGCTACACCTTC
NA,TRBJ2-7,TRBV25-1,NA,CASTRTNLHEQYF,TGTGCCAGCACCAGGACGAACCTCCACGAGCAGTACTTC
NA,TRBJ2-2,TRBV2,NA,CASSGVQMNTGELFF,TGTGCCAGCAGTGGCGTACAGATGAACACCGGGGAGCTGTTTTTT
NA,TRBJ2-1,TRBV7-2,NA,CASSQTGSPYNEQFF,TGTGCCAGCAGCCAGACGGGATCTCCCTACAATGAGCAGTTCTTC
TRBD1,TRBJ2-3,TRBV20-1,NA,CSAPRTGTGLADTQYF,TGCAGTGCTCCCCGAACCGGGACAGGGCTCGCAGATACGCAGTATTTT
NA,TRBJ2-5,TRBV5-6,many,CASSSGTRETQYF,TGTGCCAGCAGCTCCGGGACCCGTGAGACCCAGTACTTC
NA,TRBJ2-7,TRBV20-1,NA,CSARGGHEQYF,TGCAGTGCTAGAGGGGGCCACGAGCAGTACTTC
TRBD1,TRBJ2-2,TRBV24-1,NA,CATQGAKNTGELFF,TGTGCCACTCAGGGGGCGAAGAACACCGGGGAGCTGTTTTTT
NA,TRBJ1-2,TRBV13,many,CASSLGGTSNYGYTF,TGTGCCAGCAGCTTGGGAGGGACCTCTAACTATGGCTACACCTTC
NA,TRBJ2-3,TRBV7-2,NA,CASSQNSRDTQYF,TGTGCCAGCAGCCAGAACAGCAGAGATACGCAGTATTTT
TRBD2,TRBJ2-3,TRBV30,NA,CAWEKSGGAHDTQYF,TGTGCCTGGGAGAAAAGCGGGGGGGCTCACGATACGCAATATTTT
TRBD2,TRBJ2-7,TRBV27,NA,CASSFSGTSGLSSYEQYF,TGTGCCAGCAGTTTTTCCGGGACTAGCGGGCTTAGCTCCTACGAGCAGTACTTC
NA,TRBJ1-5,TRBV4-1,NA,CASSQDRGQGSNQPQHF,TGCGCCAGCAGCCAAGATAGGGGCCAGGGTAGCAATCAGCCCCAGCATTTT
TRBD1,TRBJ2-7,TRBV28,NA,CASKSPGQGSLYEQYF,TGTGCCAGCAAATCACCGGGACAGGGGTCCTTATACGAGCAGTACTTC
NA,TRBJ2-7,TRBV2,NA,CASSPVVASYEQYF,TGTGCCAGCAGCCCCGTGGTAGCTTCCTACGAGCAGTACTTC
TRBD1,TRBJ2-1,TRBV7-2,NA,CASSYGTGGWDEQFF,TGTGCCAGCAGCTACGGGACAGGGGGCTGGGATGAGCAGTTCTTC
TRBD1,TRBJ2-7,TRBV7-3,NA,CASSSSGRTGAYEQYF,TGTGCCAGCAGCTCCTCGGGTAGGACAGGGGCGTACGAGCAGTACTTC
TRBD1,TRBJ2-1,TRBV5-1,NA,CASRTDRDYNEQFF,TGCGCCAGCAGAACGGACAGGGACTACAATGAGCAGTTCTTC
TRBD2,TRBJ2-4,TRBV20-1,NA,CSAPAGLAGGRGIQYF,TGCAGTGCCCCAGCGGGACTAGCGGGGGGGCGGGGCATTCAGTACTTC
NA,TRBJ1-2,TRBV6-6,few,CASSLQEGRGYTF,TGTGCCAGCAGTTTACAGGAGGGGCGTGGCTACACCTTC
TRBD1,TRBJ2-7,TRBV4-1,NA,CASSQEQGGGYEQYF,TGCGCCAGCAGCCAAGAACAGGGGGGCGGCTACGAGCAGTACTTC
TRBD2,TRBJ2-4,TRBV6-5,NA,CASSYNAGGASKNIQYF,TGTGCCAGCAGTTACAATGCCGGGGGGGCGTCCAAAAACATTCAGTACTTC
TRBD1,TRBJ1-2,TRBV18,NA,CASSPDRDRVYGYTF,TGTGCCAGCTCACCGGATCGGGACAGGGTCTATGGCTACACCTTC
NA,TRBJ1-2,TRBV25-1,once,CASSGQKWDGYYGCTF,TGTGCCAGCAGTGGGCAGAAGTGGGACGGGTACTATGGCTGCACCTTC
TRBD1,TRBJ2-7,TRBV3-1,NA,CASSQVSRTGPYEQYF,TGTGCCAGCAGCCAAGTTTCCCGGACAGGGCCTTACGAGCAGTACTTC
TRBD1,TRBJ1-6,TRBV20-1,few,CSAKQGYPNSPLHF,TGCAGTGCTAAACAGGGGTACCCAAATTCACCCCTCCACTTT
TRBD1,TRBJ2-1,TRBV7-8,NA,CASSLTGTVYNEQFF,TGTGCCAGCAGCTTAACCGGGACAGTATACAATGAGCAGTTCTTC
TRBD1,TRBJ2-7,TRBV7-8,NA,CASSLALGTGGLYF,TGTGCCAGCAGCTTAGCGCTGGGGACAGGGGGCCTGTACTTC
NA,TRBJ1-2,TRBV28,NA,CASSLSVGLSTGYTF,TGTGCCAGCAGTTTATCTGTAGGGTTGAGCACTGGCTACACCTTC
NA,TRBJ2-3,TRBV5-1,few,CASSSGWGQYF,TGCGCCAGCTCCTCGGGGTGGGGGCAGTATTTT
NA,TRBJ1-1,TRBV12-3/TRBV12-4,few,CASSFRQQAGTEAFF,TGTGCCAGCAGTTTCCGGCAACAGGCGGGGACTGAAGCTTTCTTT
TRBD2,TRBJ2-3,TRBV29-1,many,CSVDMRESTDTQYF,TGCAGCGTTGATATGCGGGAGAGCACAGATACGCAGTATTTT
NA,TRBJ2-3,TRBV12-3/TRBV12-4,NA,CASTAGLSTDTQYF,TGTGCCAGCACCGCGGGACTGAGCACAGATACGCAGTATTTT
TRBD1,TRBJ2-1,TRBV11-2,NA,CASSFRGRPLGNEQFF,TGTGCCAGCAGCTTCAGGGGGCGGCCTTTGGGTAATGAGCAGTTCTTC
NA,TRBJ1-1,TRBV25-1,few,CASSGLRNTEAFF,TGTGCCAGCTCGGGATTACGGAACACTGAAGCTTTCTTT
TRBD1,TRBJ2-7,TRBV10-3,few,CAISESVTGQQYF,TGTGCCATCAGTGAGTCAGTGACAGGGCAGCAGTACTTC
TRBD2,TRBJ2-3,TRBV12-3/TRBV12-4,NA,CASSLLAGGLADTQYF,TGTGCCAGCAGTTTACTAGCGGGGGGGCTCGCAGATACGCAGTATTTT